The 14 T cell receptor beta chains below come from one sample, sequenced in a study of identical twins. One entry per CDR3 protein, called by TCRdb with MiXCR from the 5' RACE reads. The table lists some 1,600,000 distinct CDR3 sequences, about 30% of them singletons. Sequencing input: cord blood. These receptors all come from a newborn girl in good health.

The chain links TRBV3-1 to TRBJ2-5; D tentatively reads TRBD1 or TRBD2 (5 bases each). Germline CDR1 reads LGHDT; CDR2 reads YNNKEL (reference sequence). Deletions cut 5 bases from V and 2 bases from J, with 12 bases between. The CDR3 is made up of 14 amino acids. The CDR3: CASSSGAIQETQYF. The DNA for the CDR3 is TGTGCCAGCAGCTCCGGGGCTATTCAAGAGACCCAGTACTTC.

This clonotype has more than one count but fewer than ten. V is TRBV21-1 and J is TRBJ2-6. TRBV21-1 is a known pseudogene. CDR3 length: 14 amino acids. CDR3 in amino acids: CASSKGSGANVLTF. CDR3 DNA sequence: TGTGCCAGCAGCAAAGGCTCTGGGGCCAACGTCCTGACTTTC.

This clonotype was seen more than once but under ten times. This rearrangement joins TRBV20-1 to TRBJ2-7, with 7 bases aligning to TRBD1. V lost 3 bases, J lost 3 bases, and 11 bases stayed unmatched. Germline CDR1 and CDR2: DFQATT and SNEGSKA (reference sequence). The CDR3 has 15 residues. The CDR3 sequence: CSASHRQGSLYEQYF. CDR3 in DNA: TGCAGTGCTAGCCACAGACAGGGTTCCCTCTACGAGCAGTACTTC.

This clonotype was seen just once. This may come from a read error, since a much larger clone is one base off. This sequence joins TRBV5-1 and TRBJ2-3, with TRBD2 matching 11 bases. Germline values: CDR1 SGHRS, CDR2 YFSETQ. This CDR3 region has 16 residues. The CDR3 spells CASSLPTSGDTDMQYF. CDR3 DNA: TGCGCCAGCAGCTTACCGACTAGCGGGGACACAGATATGCAGTATTTT.

The V call is TRBV28, the J call TRBJ2-4; D gene uncertain. The CDR3 spans 13 residues. The ends were cut back, 2 bases at V and 13 bases at J, with 15 bases in the middle. In germline, CDR1 is MDHEN, CDR2 SYDVKM. The CDR3 DNA sequence: TGTGCCAGCAGTTTACCGGCGACCCCAGAGCAGTACTTC. This gives the protein CASSLPATPEQYF.

This clonotype was seen a handful of times. The chain has TRBV12-3 or TRBV12-4 and TRBJ1-2, with a tentative D call TRBD1 (6 bases). The CDR3 spans 15 residues. V was cut by 3 bases and J by 4 bases, with 15 bases left in between. CDR3 sequence reads: CASSFGGAHTYGYTF. CDR3 sequence (DNA): TGTGCCAGCAGTTTCGGGGGGGCCCACACCTATGGCTACACCTTC.

This clonotype was recorded once. The chain recombines TRBV29-1 with TRBJ2-5; D is perhaps TRBD2 (5 bases). The V end was cut by 4 bases, the J end by 11 bases, with 17 bases between. The CDR3 has 12 residues. CDR1 and CDR2 from the germline V gene are SQVTM and ANQGSEA. CDR3 region: CSVVVDYNEQYF. In DNA, the CDR3 is TGCAGCGTTGTGGTAGACTACAATGAGCAGTACTTC.

This clonotype was observed a handful of times. This chain connects TRBV10-3 to TRBJ2-7; perhaps TRBD1 as D (6 bases). This CDR3 has 12 residues. Trimming shortened V by 7 bases and J by 1 base, and 8 bases separated the two germline ends. CDR1 is ENHRY and CDR2 is SYGVKD in the germline V gene. The CDR3 DNA is TGTGCCATCATGGGACAATCCTACGAGCAGTACTTC. Translation: CAIMGQSYEQYF.

This clonotype was detected only a few times. The chain joins TRBV11-2 to TRBJ1-2; TRBD1 matches 7 bases. The germline V gene encodes CDR1 SGHAT and CDR2 FQNNGV. Trimming at V came to 4 bases and at J to 8 bases, leaving 10 bases not matched to a gene. The CDR3 is 14 amino acids. The CDR3 protein is CASSSKSGGHGYTF. For the CDR3, the DNA is TGTGCCAGCAGCTCTAAATCAGGGGGTCACGGCTACACCTTC.

The chain joins TRBV5-1 to TRBJ2-7; TRBD2 is a possible D gene (5 bases). Trimming took off 3 bases at V and 7 bases at J, with 20 bases between the two ends. The CDR3 loop spans 15 amino acids. Germline V gene data show CDR1 as SGHRS and CDR2 as YFSETQ. CDR3 in amino acids: CASSSGINGIYEQYF. CDR3 nucleotide sequence: TGCGCCAGCAGCTCCGGGATAAACGGGATTTATGAGCAGTACTTC.

The chain employs TRBV20-1 and TRBJ1-2; perhaps TRBD1 as D (6 bases). CDR3 length: 13 residues. The germline CDR1 and CDR2 sequences are DFQATT and SNEGSKA (reference sequence). Trimming removed 2 bases from V and 6 bases from J, with 13 bases in between. The CDR3 is CSARNGPGDGYTF. CDR3 bases: TGCAGTGCTAGAAATGGTCCAGGGGATGGCTACACCTTC.

This clonotype came up a few times. The chain combines TRBV5-1 with TRBJ1-1; TRBD1 agrees at 10 bases. The CDR3 has 15 amino acids. Germline V gives CDR1 SGHRS, CDR2 YFSETQ. Trimming cost V 1 base and J 7 bases; bases outside gene matches: 7. CDR3 coding DNA: TGCGCCAGCAGCTTGATGACAGGGGGCGCGGGTGAAGCTTTCTTT. It is translated as CASSLMTGGAGEAFF.

This clonotype is a singleton in its sample. This sequence joins TRBV12-3 or TRBV12-4 and TRBJ1-1, with TRBD1 matching 7 bases. V shed 7 bases and J 4 bases; nucleotides not matched to a gene: 9. This CDR3 is 14 amino acids long. CDR3: CASNRLDRSTEAFF. The CDR3 bases are TGTGCCAGCAACCGCCTGGACAGGAGCACTGAAGCTTTCTTT.

This clonotype was seen more than once but under ten times. The chain employs TRBV6-1 and TRBJ1-2; TRBD1 aligns across 8 bases. The CDR3 is 10 amino acids. Germline V CDR1 and CDR2: MNHNS, SASEGT. V dropped 9 bases and J dropped 6; count of bases not matched to a gene: 0. The CDR3 loop is CARTGDGYTF. CDR3 sequence (DNA): TGTGCCAGGACAGGGGATGGCTACACCTTC.